This TCR beta chain came from a study of T-cell memory formation after mild COVID-19. Germline trimming cut 4 bases from V and 6 bases from J; bases unmatched to any gene: 11. This CDR3 comprises 16 residues. Germline V gene data show CDR1 as SGHKS and CDR2 as YYEKEE (reference sequence). Via MiXCR, TCRdb re-called the 5' RACE reads, giving one row per CDR3 protein. This sample has around 400,000 distinct CDR3 sequences, with 20% to 25% found just once. Sequenced: PBMCs or a T cell subset sorted from them (not recorded which). This TCR derives from an adult woman who had mild COVID-19 (a few samples of this study predate the infection). Cell type and time point are not known. This chain connects TRBV5-5 to TRBJ2-4, with 9 bases fitting TRBD1. The CDR3 sequence is CASSATGQGNPNIQYF. In nucleotides, the CDR3 is TGTGCCAGCAGCGCCACGGGACAGGGAAACCCAAACATTCAGTACTTC.